A selection of T cell receptor beta chains follows, all from one sample in a study of memory B cells and T cells in multiple sclerosis. The antigens for these receptors are not known. The repertoire was sequenced with immunoSEQ multiplex PCR; TCRdb's copy has only in-frame clones and lacks some. Among fewer than 40,000 clones listed, about 82% were seen once. Specimen: PBMCs from blood kept in culture. These receptors came from a human donor with multiple sclerosis. Each CDR3 is given with its conserved first and last residue. Each record gives: CDR3 protein, CDR3 DNA, D gene, J gene, V gene, clone size. D genes are given only for firm matches. Expanded clones are given a class, and other clones once, few, many or no size at all.

CASRGGGSLYYEQYF	TGTGCCAGCAGAGGCGGGGGGTCTCTCTACTACGAGCAGTACTTC	TRBD2	TRBJ2-7	TRBV6-6	-
CASSKGPHQETQYF	TGTGCCAGTAGTAAGGGACCGCACCAAGAGACCCAGTACTTC	-	TRBJ2-5	TRBV19	-
CASRKSTEAFF	TGTGCCAGTAGGAAATCCACTGAAGCTTTCTTT	-	TRBJ1-1	TRBV19	-
CASSVGQAYEQYF	TGCGCCAGCAGTGTGGGACAGGCCTACGAGCAGTACTTC	TRBD1	TRBJ2-7	TRBV5-1	few
CASRPLRGPYEQYF	TGTGCCAGTCGACCCCTTCGGGGCCCCTACGAGCAGTACTTC	-	TRBJ2-7	TRBV6-5	-
CASSIGSSLNYGYTF	TGTGCCAGTAGTATAGGATCCAGCTTAAACTATGGCTACACCTTC	-	TRBJ1-2	TRBV19	-
CASSPGRAQPQHF	TGTGCCAGCAGCCCCGGGAGGGCTCAGCCCCAGCATTTT	-	TRBJ1-5	TRBV11-1	once
CASSHIASSYEQYF	TGTGCCAGCAGTCACATAGCGAGCTCCTACGAGCAGTACTTC	-	TRBJ2-7	TRBV6-1	once
CSVMTGDSYEQYF	TGCAGCGTTATGACAGGGGACTCCTACGAGCAGTACTTC	TRBD1	TRBJ2-7	TRBV29-1	-
CASSQAKIGQTNRTYGYTF	TGCGCCAGCAGCCAAGCCAAAATAGGACAAACGAACAGGACCTATGGCTACACCTTC	-	TRBJ1-2	TRBV4-1	-
CASSIDLFGNTEAFF	TGTGCCAGTAGTATAGATCTATTTGGGAACACTGAAGCTTTCTTT	-	TRBJ1-1	TRBV19	once
CASSLVEGYEQYF	TGTGCCAGCAGCTTAGTAGAGGGGTACGAGCAGTACTTC	-	TRBJ2-7	TRBV7-8	-
CASRGQGPNYGYTF	TGTGCCAGCAGGGGACAGGGACCAAACTATGGCTACACCTTC	TRBD1	TRBJ1-2	TRBV28	-
CASSQRQGSYEQYF	TGCGCCAGCAGCCAACGACAGGGCTCCTACGAGCAGTACTTC	TRBD1	TRBJ2-7	TRBV5-1	few
CASSTGYQPQHF	TGTGCCAGTAGTACGGGGTACCAGCCCCAGCATTTT	-	TRBJ1-5	TRBV19	once
CASSFLSDTQYF	TGTGCCAGCAGTTTTTTGTCAGATACGCAGTATTTT	-	TRBJ2-3	TRBV27	-
CASKWGGTRETQYF	TGTGCCAGCAAATGGGGGGGAACAAGAGAGACCCAGTACTTC	TRBD2	TRBJ2-5	TRBV6-1	-
CATSRETGYEQYF	TGTGCCACCAGCAGAGAGACGGGCTACGAGCAGTACTTC	-	TRBJ2-7	TRBV15	-
CASRKPPWSGRGDTGELFF	TGTGCCAGCAGGAAACCCCCGTGGAGCGGGAGAGGAGACACCGGGGAGCTGTTTTTT	TRBD2	TRBJ2-2	TRBV28	-
CATSRGNYNEQFF	TGTGCCACTTCGCGGGGAAATTACAATGAGCAGTTCTTC	-	TRBJ2-1	TRBV27	-
CASRIDVPYEQYF	TGTGCAAGTCGCATCGACGTACCCTACGAGCAGTACTTC	-	TRBJ2-7	TRBV12-2	once
CASRGVWAGEETQYF	TGTGCCAGCAGGGGGGTCTGGGCAGGGGAAGAGACCCAGTACTTC	-	TRBJ2-5	TRBV6-1	-
CASSSSGRGNEQFF	TGTGCCAGCAGCTCCTCCGGGAGGGGCAATGAGCAGTTCTTC	TRBD2	TRBJ2-1	TRBV7-3	-
CASSPRGQKNEQYF	TGTGCCAGCTCACCGAGGGGGCAGAAGAACGAGCAGTACTTC	TRBD1	TRBJ2-7	TRBV18	-
CSVFTGGSNQPQHF	TGCAGCGTATTTACAGGGGGCTCAAATCAGCCCCAGCATTTT	TRBD1	TRBJ1-5	TRBV29-1	few
CASSLVRDRGTYGYTF	TGTGCCAGCAGCTTGGTCCGGGACAGGGGTACATATGGCTACACCTTC	TRBD1	TRBJ1-2	TRBV5-6	-
CASNKRGYEQYF	TGTGCCAGCAACAAACGGGGGTACGAGCAGTACTTC	-	TRBJ2-7	TRBV28	few
CASSLLETNANEKLFF	TGTGCCAGCAGCTTGCTAGAGACGAATGCTAATGAAAAACTGTTTTTT	-	TRBJ1-4	TRBV5-8	-
CSVELGDHSYEQYF	TGCAGCGTTGAACTTGGGGATCATTCCTACGAGCAGTACTTC	-	TRBJ2-7	TRBV29-1	once
CAVKDRNTEAFF	TGTGCCGTAAAAGACAGGAACACTGAAGCTTTCTTT	-	TRBJ1-1	TRBV19	few
CASSIQPRTGWNTEAFF	TGTGCCAGTAGTATCCAACCGAGGACAGGATGGAACACTGAAGCTTTCTTT	TRBD1	TRBJ1-1	TRBV19	-
CASSQVGGFGGYTF	TGCGCCAGCAGCCAAGTCGGGGGGTTCGGCGGCTACACCTTC	-	TRBJ1-2	TRBV4-1	-
CASSNPGGVSSYNEQFF	TGCGCCAGCAGCAATCCTGGGGGGGTTAGCTCCTACAATGAGCAGTTCTTC	TRBD2	TRBJ2-1	TRBV5-1	-
CASSWQASNQPQHF	TGTGCCAGCAGTTGGCAGGCAAGCAATCAGCCCCAGCATTTT	-	TRBJ1-5	TRBV6-6	-
CASSPEVGPYEQYF	TGTGCCAGCAGTCCCGAAGTAGGACCCTACGAGCAGTACTTC	-	TRBJ2-7	TRBV11-1	-
CASSTIGQAMNTEAFF	TGTGCCAGCAGCACCATTGGACAGGCCATGAACACTGAAGCTTTCTTT	TRBD1	TRBJ1-1	TRBV5-5	-
CASSLQEAGSPLHF	TGCGCCAGCAGCCTCCAGGAGGCGGGTTCACCCCTCCACTTT	-	TRBJ1-6	TRBV4-1	few
CASSQALGYYGYTF	TGTGCCAGCAGCCAAGCTTTAGGGTATTATGGCTACACCTTC	-	TRBJ1-2	TRBV14	-
CASSPMRGPMSPTGTF	TGTGCCAGCAGCCCTATGCGGGGACCTATGTCGCCCACGGGGACCTTC	-	TRBJ1-2	TRBV7-9	-
CASSVGGWGEQFF	TGTGCCAGTTCCGTGGGGGGTTGGGGTGAGCAGTTCTTC	-	TRBJ2-1	TRBV9	-
CASSSGSFTGELFF	TGTGCCAGTAGTTCGGGGTCTTTCACCGGGGAGCTGTTTTTT	-	TRBJ2-2	TRBV19	-
CASSLPRSPATRGDQETQYF	TGCGCCAGCAGCTTGCCGCGCAGCCCCGCAACCCGGGGGGACCAAGAGACCCAGTACTTC	TRBD2	TRBJ2-5	TRBV5-1	-
CASSLAGGLYEQYF	TGTGCCAGCAGCTTAGCAGGGGGCCTCTACGAGCAGTACTTC	TRBD1	TRBJ2-7	TRBV7-9	-
CASNQGRRDSVYGYTF	TGTGCCAGCAACCAAGGGCGTAGGGACAGCGTCTATGGCTACACCTTC	TRBD1	TRBJ1-2	TRBV5-6	-
CASSLSGQQETQYF	TGTGCCAGCAGTTTATCCGGACAGCAAGAGACCCAGTACTTC	-	TRBJ2-5	TRBV27	-
CASKLQARQETQYF	TGTGCCAGCAAGCTTCAGGCTCGCCAAGAGACCCAGTACTTC	-	TRBJ2-5	TRBV6-5	medium-sized
CASSRHLGEALDTQYF	TGTGCCAGCAGCCGCCACTTGGGGGAGGCACTGGATACGCAGTATTTT	-	TRBJ2-3	TRBV6-6	-
CASSSRTATYEQYF	TGTGCCAGCAGTTCCCGGACCGCCACCTACGAGCAGTACTTC	-	TRBJ2-7	TRBV6-5	-
CASSATGGTEAFF	TGCGCCAGCAGCGCCACGGGGGGAACTGAAGCTTTCTTT	-	TRBJ1-1	TRBV5-1	-
CASSMGQGTNEKLFF	TGTGCCAGCAGCATGGGACAGGGAACTAATGAAAAACTGTTTTTT	TRBD1	TRBJ1-4	TRBV7-9	few